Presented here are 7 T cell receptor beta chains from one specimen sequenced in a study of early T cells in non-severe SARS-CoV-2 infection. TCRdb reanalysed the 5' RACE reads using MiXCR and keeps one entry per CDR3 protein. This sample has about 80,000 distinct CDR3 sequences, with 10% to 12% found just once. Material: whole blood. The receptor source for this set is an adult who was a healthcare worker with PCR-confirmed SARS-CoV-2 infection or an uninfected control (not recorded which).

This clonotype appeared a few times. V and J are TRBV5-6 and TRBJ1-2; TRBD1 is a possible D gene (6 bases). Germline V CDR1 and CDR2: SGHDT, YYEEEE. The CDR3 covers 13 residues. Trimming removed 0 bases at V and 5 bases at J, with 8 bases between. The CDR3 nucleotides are TGTGCCAGCAGCTTGGTGGGGGCGTATGGCTACACCTTC. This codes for CASSLVGAYGYTF. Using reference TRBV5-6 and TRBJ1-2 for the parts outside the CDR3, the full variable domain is DAGVTQSPTHLIKTRGQQVTLRCSPKSGHDTVSWYQQALGQGPQFIFQYYEEEERQRGNFPDRFSGHQFPNYSSELNVNALLLGDSALYLCASSLVGAYGYTFGSGTRLTVV.

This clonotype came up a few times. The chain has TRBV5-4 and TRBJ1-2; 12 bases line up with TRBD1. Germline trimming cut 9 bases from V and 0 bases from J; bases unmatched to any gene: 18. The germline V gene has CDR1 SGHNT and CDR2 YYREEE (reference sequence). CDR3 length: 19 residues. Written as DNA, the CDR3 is TGTGCCACCCGGGACAGGGGGCCCGGAGTTGGTAGCCCTAACTATGGCTACACCTTC. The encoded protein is CATRDRGPGVGSPNYGYTF.

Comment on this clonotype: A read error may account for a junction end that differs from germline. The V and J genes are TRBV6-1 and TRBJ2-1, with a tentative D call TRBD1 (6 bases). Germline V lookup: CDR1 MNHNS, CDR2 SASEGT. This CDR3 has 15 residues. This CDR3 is CASREAGASFSEQFF. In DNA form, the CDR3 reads TGTGCCAGCAGAGAAGCAGGGGCGAGCTTCAGTGAGCAGTTCTTC.

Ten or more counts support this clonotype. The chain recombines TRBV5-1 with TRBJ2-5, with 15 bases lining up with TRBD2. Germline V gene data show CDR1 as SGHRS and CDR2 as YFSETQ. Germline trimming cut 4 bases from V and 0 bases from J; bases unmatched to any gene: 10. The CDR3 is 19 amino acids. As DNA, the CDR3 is TGCGCCAGCAGCCGAGGGACTAGCGGGGGGATATCGTACCAAGAGACCCAGTACTTC. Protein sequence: CASSRGTSGGISYQETQYF.

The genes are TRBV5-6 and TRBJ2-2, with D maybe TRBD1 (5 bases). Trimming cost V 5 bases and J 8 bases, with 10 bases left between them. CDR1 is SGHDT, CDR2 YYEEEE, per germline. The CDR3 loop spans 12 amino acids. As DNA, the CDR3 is TGTGCCAGCAGACCAGGGTATGGGGAGCTGTTTTTT. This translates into CASRPGYGELFF.

The CDR3 sequence: CASSPTTGHEQFF. CDR3 nucleotide sequence: TGTGCCAGCAGCCCAACCACGGGACATGAGCAGTTCTTC. The chain links TRBV7-9 to TRBJ2-1; TRBD1 or TRBD2 may be the D gene (5 bases each). Trimming stripped 5 bases from V and 8 bases from J, with 13 bases between. Germline-derived CDR1 and CDR2 are SEHNR and FQNEAQ (reference sequence). The CDR3 spans 13 residues.

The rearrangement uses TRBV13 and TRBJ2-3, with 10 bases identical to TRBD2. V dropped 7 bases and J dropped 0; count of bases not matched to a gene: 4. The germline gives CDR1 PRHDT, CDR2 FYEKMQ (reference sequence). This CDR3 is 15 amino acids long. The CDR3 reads CASTSGGGSTDTQYF. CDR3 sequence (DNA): TGTGCCAGCACCAGCGGGGGGGGAAGCACAGATACGCAGTATTTT.